Following are 5 T cell receptor beta chains from one sample sequenced in a study of vaccination and CD4 T cells after COVID-19. Indicated treatment: roughly ten-day PBMC culture with coronavirus spike peptide pools or control peptides (ViraFEST assay). Which antigens these TCRs recognize remains unknown. An Oncomine TCR Beta short-read assay was used to sequence the DNA from cultured CD4+ T cells. TCRdb itself ran the PCR reads through MiXCR, one entry per CDR3 protein. The sample lists more than 12,000 distinct CDR3 sequences, approximately 35% occurring once. The sample taken for sequencing was cultured CD4+ T cells from blood. These receptors were taken from a human donor with COVID-19.

The rearrangement uses TRBV11-2 and TRBJ1-6; TRBD1 agrees at 7 bases. With V trimmed by 5 bases and J by 9 bases, 16 bases remained unmatched. CDR1 is SGHAT, CDR2 FQNNGV, per germline. The CDR3 sequence is 17 residues long. CDR3 loop: CASSPLTGRVGISPLHF. The CDR3 nucleotides read TGTGCCAGCAGCCCGCTGACAGGGAGAGTTGGTATTTCACCCCTCCACTTT.

The chain couples TRBV10-2 to TRBJ2-7; possible D gene TRBD2, 5 bases. The V and J ends lost 1 base and 6 bases respectively, with 7 bases between them. Germline CDR1 and CDR2: WSHSY and SAAADI. The CDR3 loop spans 12 amino acids. The CDR3 DNA reads TGCGCCAGCAGTGAGTGGGGAGCCGAGCAGTACTTC. Residues: CASSEWGAEQYF.

V is TRBV11-3 and J is TRBJ2-3; the match to TRBD2 covers 9 bases. Per the germline V gene, CDR1 is SGHNT and CDR2 is YENEEA. The CDR3 runs 14 residues. The J segment lost 7 bases and the V segment lost 3 bases, leaving 5 bases of the junction unmatched. CDR3 loop: CASSLSGGPNTQYF. The CDR3 DNA reads as TGTGCCAGCAGCTTGAGCGGGGGGCCAAATACGCAGTATTTT.

V usage is TRBV11-2 and J usage is TRBJ2-7; tentative D call: TRBD2 (5 bases). V gave up 4 bases and J gave up 2 bases, with 21 bases separating them. This CDR3 comprises 17 residues. Germline-derived CDR1 and CDR2 are SGHAT and FQNNGV. CDR3 region: CASSSQSDSTLPYEQYF. For the CDR3, the DNA is TGTGCCAGCAGCTCCCAGTCGGACTCAACCCTTCCCTACGAGCAGTACTTC.

This clonotype occurred a few times. The gene calls are TRBV27 and TRBJ1-1; TRBD1 is a possible D gene (5 bases). The germline V gene has CDR1 MNHEY and CDR2 SMNVEV (reference sequence). Trimming removed 3 bases at V and 4 bases at J, with 9 bases between. CDR3 length: 13 amino acids. The CDR3 loop reads CASSFSGSTEAFF. Written as DNA, the CDR3 is TGTGCCAGCAGTTTTTCAGGGAGCACTGAAGCTTTCTTT.